Sequencing of this T cell receptor (beta chain) was carried out in a study of Ad26.COV2.S vaccination and SARS-CoV-2 variants. This clone was observed a single time. Its target is unknown. Findings and caveats of the study: Substantial post-vaccination breadth of spike-specific CD8+ and CD4+ T cell responses was reported.

The V gene's germline CDR1 is SGHNT and CDR2 YYREEE (reference sequence). This CDR3 spans 15 amino acids. V dropped 3 bases and J dropped 2; count of bases not matched to a gene: 4. Sequenced by immunoSEQ multiplex PCR; TCRdb stores in-frame clones only, minus some. This table holds roughly 380,000 clones, approximately 90% found once. The sequencing used peripheral blood, collected after recovery from COVID-19. The source of this sequence is a human donor who had recovered from COVID-19. The rearrangement uses TRBV5-4 and TRBJ2-2; the match to TRBD1 covers 7 bases. Written as DNA, the CDR3 is TGTGCCAGCAGCTCAGGGGGTGTTAACACCGGGGAGCTGTTTTTT. Encoded protein: CASSSGGVNTGELFF.